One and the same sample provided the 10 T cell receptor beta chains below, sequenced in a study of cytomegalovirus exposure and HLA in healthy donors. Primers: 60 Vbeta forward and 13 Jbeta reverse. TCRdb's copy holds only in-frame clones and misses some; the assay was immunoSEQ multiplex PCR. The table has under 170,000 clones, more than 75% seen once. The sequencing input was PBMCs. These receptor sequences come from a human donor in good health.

As DNA, the CDR3 is TGTGCCAGCAGCTCTCGGACAGATACGCAGTATTTT. Amino acid sequence: CASSSRTDTQYF. This rearrangement joins TRBV5-4 to TRBJ2-3; no definite D call. Germline CDR1 reads SGHNT; CDR2 reads YYREEE (reference sequence). Trimming stripped 3 bases from V and 3 bases from J, with 5 bases between. The CDR3 extends over 12 amino acids.

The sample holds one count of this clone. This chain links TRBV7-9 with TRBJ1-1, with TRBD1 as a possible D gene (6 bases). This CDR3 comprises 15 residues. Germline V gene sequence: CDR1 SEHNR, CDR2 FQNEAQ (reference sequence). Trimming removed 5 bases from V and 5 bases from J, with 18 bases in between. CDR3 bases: TGTGCCAGCAGCCCCGTAAATAGGGGGGGAACTGAAGCTTTCTTT. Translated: CASSPVNRGGTEAFF.

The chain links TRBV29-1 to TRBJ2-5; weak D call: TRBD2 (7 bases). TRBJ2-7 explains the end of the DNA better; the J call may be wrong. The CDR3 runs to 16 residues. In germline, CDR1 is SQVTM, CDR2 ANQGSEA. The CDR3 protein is CSPEGGPSLSSYEQYF. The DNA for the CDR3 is TGCAGTCCAGAGGGGGGGCCCTCCCTTAGCTCCTACGAGCAGTACTTC.

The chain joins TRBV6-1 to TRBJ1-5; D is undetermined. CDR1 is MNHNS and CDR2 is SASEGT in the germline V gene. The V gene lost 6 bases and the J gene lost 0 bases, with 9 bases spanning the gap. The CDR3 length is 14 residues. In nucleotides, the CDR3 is TGTGCCAGCAGCATACTCAATAGCAATCAGCCCCAGCATTTT. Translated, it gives CASSILNSNQPQHF.

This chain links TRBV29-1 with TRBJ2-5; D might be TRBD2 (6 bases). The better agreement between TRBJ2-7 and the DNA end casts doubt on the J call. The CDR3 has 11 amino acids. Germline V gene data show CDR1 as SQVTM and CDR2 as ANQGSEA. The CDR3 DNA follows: TGCAGCGTTGGGAGGGGCTACGAGCAGTACTTC. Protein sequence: CSVGRGYEQYF.

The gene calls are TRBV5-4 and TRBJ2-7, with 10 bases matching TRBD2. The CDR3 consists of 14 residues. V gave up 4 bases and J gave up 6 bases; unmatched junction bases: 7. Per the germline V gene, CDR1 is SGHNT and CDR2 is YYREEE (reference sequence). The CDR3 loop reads CASSTSGITGEQYF. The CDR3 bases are TGTGCCAGCAGCACTAGCGGGATAACCGGCGAGCAGTACTTC.

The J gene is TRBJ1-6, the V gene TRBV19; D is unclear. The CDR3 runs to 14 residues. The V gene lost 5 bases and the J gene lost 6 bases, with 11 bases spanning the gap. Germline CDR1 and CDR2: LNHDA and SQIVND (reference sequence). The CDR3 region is CASSEMRSNSPLHF. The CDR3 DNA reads TGTGCCAGTAGTGAGATGAGGAGTAATTCACCCCTCCACTTT.

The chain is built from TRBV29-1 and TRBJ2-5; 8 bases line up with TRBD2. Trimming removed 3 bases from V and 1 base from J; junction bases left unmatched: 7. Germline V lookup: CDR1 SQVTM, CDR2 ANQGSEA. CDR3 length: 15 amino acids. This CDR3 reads CSVDSGTTTQETQYF. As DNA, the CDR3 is TGCAGCGTTGATAGCGGGACGACTACCCAAGAGACCCAGTACTTC.

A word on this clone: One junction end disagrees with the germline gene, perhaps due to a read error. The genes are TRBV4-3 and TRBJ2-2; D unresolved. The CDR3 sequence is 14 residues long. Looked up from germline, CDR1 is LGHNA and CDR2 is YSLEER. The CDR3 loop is CAGRPDLPTGELFF. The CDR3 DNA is TGCGCCGGCAGGCCCGACTTGCCCACCGGGGAGCTGTTTTTT.

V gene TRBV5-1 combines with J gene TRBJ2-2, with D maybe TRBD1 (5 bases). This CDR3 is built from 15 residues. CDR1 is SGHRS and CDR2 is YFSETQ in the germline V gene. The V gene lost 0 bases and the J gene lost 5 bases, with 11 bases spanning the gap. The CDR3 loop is CASSLALGVTGELFF. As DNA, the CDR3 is TGCGCCAGCAGCTTGGCTCTAGGGGTGACCGGGGAGCTGTTTTTT.